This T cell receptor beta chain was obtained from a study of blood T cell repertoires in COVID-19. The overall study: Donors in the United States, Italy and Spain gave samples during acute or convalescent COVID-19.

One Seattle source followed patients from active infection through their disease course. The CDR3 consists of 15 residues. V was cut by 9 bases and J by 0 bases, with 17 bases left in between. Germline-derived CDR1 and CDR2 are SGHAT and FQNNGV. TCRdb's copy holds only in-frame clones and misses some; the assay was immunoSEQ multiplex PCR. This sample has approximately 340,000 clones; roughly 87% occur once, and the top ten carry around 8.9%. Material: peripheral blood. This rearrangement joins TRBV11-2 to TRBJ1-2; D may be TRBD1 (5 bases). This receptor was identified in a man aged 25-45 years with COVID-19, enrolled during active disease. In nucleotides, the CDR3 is TGTGCCAGTACCAACAGACAGCAGACTAACTATGGCTACACCTTC. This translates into CASTNRQQTNYGYTF.